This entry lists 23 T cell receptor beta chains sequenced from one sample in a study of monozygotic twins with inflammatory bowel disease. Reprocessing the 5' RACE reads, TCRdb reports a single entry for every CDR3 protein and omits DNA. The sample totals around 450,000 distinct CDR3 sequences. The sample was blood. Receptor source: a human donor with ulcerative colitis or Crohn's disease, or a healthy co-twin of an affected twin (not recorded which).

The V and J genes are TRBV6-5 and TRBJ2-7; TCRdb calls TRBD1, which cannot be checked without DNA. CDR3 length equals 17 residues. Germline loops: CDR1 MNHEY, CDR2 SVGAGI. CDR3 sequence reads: CASSYLAGTGGWYEQYF.

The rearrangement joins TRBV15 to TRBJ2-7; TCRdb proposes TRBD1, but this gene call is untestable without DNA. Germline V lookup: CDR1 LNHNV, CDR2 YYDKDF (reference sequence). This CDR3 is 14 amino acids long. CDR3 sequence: CATSRAGDSYEQYF. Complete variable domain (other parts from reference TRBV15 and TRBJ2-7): DAMVIQNPRYQVTQFGKPVTLSCSQTLNHNVMYWYQQKSSQAPKLLFHYYDKDFNNEADTPDNFQSRRPNTSFCFLDIRSPGLGDTAMYLCATSRAGDSYEQYFGPGTRLTVT.

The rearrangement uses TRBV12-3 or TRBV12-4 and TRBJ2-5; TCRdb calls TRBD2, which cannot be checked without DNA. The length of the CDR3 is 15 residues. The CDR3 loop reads CASSFDGAREETQYF.

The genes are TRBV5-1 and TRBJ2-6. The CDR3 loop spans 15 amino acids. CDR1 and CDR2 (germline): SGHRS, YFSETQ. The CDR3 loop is CASSVDTSGANVLTF.

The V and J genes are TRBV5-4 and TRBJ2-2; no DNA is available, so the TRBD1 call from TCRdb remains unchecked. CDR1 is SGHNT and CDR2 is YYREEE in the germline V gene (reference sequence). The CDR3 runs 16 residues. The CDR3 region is CASSSQQGTDTGELFF.

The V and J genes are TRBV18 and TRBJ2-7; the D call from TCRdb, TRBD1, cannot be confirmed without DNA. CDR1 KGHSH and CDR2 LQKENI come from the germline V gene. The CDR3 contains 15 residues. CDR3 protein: CASSPPTGVSYEQYF. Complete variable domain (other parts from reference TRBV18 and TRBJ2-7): NAGVMQNPRHLVRRRGQEARLRCSPMKGHSHVYWYRQLPEEGLKFMVYLQKENIIDESGMPKERFSAEFPKEGPSILRIQQVVRGDSAAYFCASSPPTGVSYEQYFGPGTRLTVT.

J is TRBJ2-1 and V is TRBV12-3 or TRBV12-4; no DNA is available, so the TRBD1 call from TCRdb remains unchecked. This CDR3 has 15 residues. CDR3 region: CASSFREGAYNEQFF.

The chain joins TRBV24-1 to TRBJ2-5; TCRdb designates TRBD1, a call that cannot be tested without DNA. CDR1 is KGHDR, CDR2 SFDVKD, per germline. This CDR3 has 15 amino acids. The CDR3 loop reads CATSDARDSQETQYF.

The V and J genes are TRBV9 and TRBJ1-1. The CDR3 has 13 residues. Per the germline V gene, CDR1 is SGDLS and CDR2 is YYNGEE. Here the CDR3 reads CASSTSINTEAFF.

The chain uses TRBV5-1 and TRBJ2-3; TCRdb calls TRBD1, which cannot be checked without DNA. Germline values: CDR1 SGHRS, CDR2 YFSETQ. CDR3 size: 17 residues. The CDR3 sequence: CASSLAGGTGGTDTQYF.

The CDR3 sequence: CSAKGTSGRNEQFF. The chain combines TRBV20-1 with TRBJ2-1; the TCRdb D gene call, TRBD2, has no DNA to confirm it. Per the germline V gene, CDR1 is DFQATT and CDR2 is SNEGSKA (reference sequence). This CDR3 is built from 14 residues.

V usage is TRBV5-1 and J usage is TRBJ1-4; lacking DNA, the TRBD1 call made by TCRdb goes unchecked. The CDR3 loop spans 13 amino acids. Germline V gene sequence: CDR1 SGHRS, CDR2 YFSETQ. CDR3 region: CASSGTPDEKLFF.

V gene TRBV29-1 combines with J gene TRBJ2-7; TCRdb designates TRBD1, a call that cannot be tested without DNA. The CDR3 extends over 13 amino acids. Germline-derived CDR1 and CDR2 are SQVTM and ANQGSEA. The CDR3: CSAGGRGTYEQYF.

CDR3 amino acids: CASSSPASGYQETQYF. The V call is TRBV7-9, the J call TRBJ2-5; TCRdb picks TRBD2, but there is no DNA to check that call. The CDR3 is 16 amino acids. The germline gives CDR1 SEHNR, CDR2 FQNEAQ (reference sequence).

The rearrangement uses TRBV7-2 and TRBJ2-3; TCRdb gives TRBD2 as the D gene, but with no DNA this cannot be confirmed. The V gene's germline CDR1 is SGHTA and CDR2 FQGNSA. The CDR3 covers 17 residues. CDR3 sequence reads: CASSLDLAVISTDTQYF. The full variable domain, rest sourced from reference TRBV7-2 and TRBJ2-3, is GAGVSQSPSNKVTEKGKDVELRCDPISGHTALYWYRQSLGQGLEFLIYFQGNSAPDKSGLPSDRFSAERTGGSVSTLTIQRTQQEDSAVYLCASSLDLAVISTDTQYFGPGTRLTVL.

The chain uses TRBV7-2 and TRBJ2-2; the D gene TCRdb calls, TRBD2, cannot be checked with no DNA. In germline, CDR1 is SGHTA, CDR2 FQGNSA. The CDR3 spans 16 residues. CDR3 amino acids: CASSLVPSGTTGELFF.

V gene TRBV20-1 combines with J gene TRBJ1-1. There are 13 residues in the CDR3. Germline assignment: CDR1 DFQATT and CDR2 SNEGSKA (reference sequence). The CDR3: CSAHSEMNTEAFF.

The CDR3 is CASPLGDAVIADTQYF. The chain uses TRBV7-9 and TRBJ2-3. CDR1 is SEHNR and CDR2 is FQNEAQ in the germline V gene (reference sequence). The CDR3 runs 16 residues.

CDR3 sequence: CASSFAGGITGELFF. This chain joins TRBV6-5 and TRBJ2-2; the D call of TRBD2 rests on TCRdb alone, since no DNA is present to check it. Germline V CDR1 and CDR2: MNHEY, SVGAGI. The CDR3 is made up of 15 amino acids.

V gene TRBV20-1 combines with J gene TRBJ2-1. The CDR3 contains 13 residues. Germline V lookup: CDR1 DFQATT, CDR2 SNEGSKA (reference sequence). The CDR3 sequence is CSARDSTYNEQFF.

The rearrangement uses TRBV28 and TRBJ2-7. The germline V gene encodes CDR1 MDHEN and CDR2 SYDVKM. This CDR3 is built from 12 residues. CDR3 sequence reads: CASSSDYSEQYF.

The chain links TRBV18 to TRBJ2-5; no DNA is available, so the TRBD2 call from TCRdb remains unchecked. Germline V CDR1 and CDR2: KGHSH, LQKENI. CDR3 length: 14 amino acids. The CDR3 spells CASSPWGTRETQYF.

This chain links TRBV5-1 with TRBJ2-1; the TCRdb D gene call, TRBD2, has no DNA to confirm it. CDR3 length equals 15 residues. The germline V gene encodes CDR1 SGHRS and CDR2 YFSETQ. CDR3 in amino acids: CASSFSGGAYNEQFF.